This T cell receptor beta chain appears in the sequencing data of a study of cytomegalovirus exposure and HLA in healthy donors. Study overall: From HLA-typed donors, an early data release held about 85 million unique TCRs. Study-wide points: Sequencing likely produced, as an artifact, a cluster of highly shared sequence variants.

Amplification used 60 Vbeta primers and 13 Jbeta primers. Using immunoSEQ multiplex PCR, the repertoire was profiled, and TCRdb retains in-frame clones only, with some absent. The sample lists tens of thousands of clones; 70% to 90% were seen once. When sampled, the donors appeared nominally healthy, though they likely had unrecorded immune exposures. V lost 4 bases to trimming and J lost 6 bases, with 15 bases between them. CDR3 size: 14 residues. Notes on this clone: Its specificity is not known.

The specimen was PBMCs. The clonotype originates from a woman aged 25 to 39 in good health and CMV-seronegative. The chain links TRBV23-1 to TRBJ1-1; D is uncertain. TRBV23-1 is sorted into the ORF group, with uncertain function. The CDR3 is CASSRLGELAEAFF. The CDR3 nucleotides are TGCGCCAGCAGTCGCCTCGGGGAGTTGGCTGAAGCTTTCTTT.